The source of this T cell receptor (beta chain) is a study of regulatory T cells in long-lasting Graves disease. TCRdb reprocessed the reads with MiXCR, giving one entry per CDR3 protein. The repertoire includes about 700 distinct CDR3 sequences, around 90% of them detected once, and less than 25% sits in the top ten. The CDR3 extends over 10 amino acids. The V end lost 7 bases, the J end lost 7 bases, and 4 bases lay between the germline ends. Germline CDR1 and CDR2: MNHNS and SASEGT. PBMC-extracted RNA yielded the TCR library. This chain uses TRBV6-1 with TRBJ2-2; no definite D call. The receptor was derived from a woman in her forties or fifties with Graves disease. The material sequenced was peripheral blood mononuclear cells (PBMCs), taken with antithyroid drug treatment, in newly diagnosed or persistent Graves disease (not recorded which). Here the CDR3 reads CASTDGELFF. The DNA for the CDR3 is TGTGCCAGCACGGACGGGGAGCTGTTTTTT.